Each of the 14 T cell receptor beta chains below was sequenced from the same sample in a study of CD8+ T cells in alopecia areata. Sequencing templates came from extracted RNA that was reverse transcribed into cDNA. Clones were sequenced by immunoSEQ multiplex PCR, and TCRdb holds only the in-frame ones, with some missing. The repertoire consists of over 85,000 clones, with roughly 47% occurring once and the leading ten covering about 0.79%. Sequenced sample: CD4+ T cells sorted from blood. The receptor set was obtained from a human donor with alopecia areata.

This clone appeared a few times. The chain has TRBV10-3 and TRBJ2-1; a weak D match, TRBD2 (5 bases). The CDR3 totals 14 residues. Germline V gene data show CDR1 as ENHRY and CDR2 as SYGVKD. The V and J ends lost 7 bases and 4 bases respectively, with 14 bases between them. In DNA form, the CDR3 reads TGTGCCATCAAGGAGGAGTGGGATTACAATGAGCAGTTCTTC. This gives the protein CAIKEEWDYNEQFF.

This clone was found a few times. The chain recombines TRBV29-1 with TRBJ2-1; the D gene is possibly TRBD2 (5 bases). This CDR3 has 12 residues. Germline V gene sequence: CDR1 SQVTM, CDR2 ANQGSEA. Trimming pared 6 bases from V and 8 bases from J, leaving 14 bases between. The CDR3 DNA follows: TGCAGCGTCGGGGTCAGTAGGCATGAGCAGTTCTTC. Its protein is CSVGVSRHEQFF.

V is TRBV7-2 and J is TRBJ2-1; TRBD2 agrees at 12 bases. Germline CDR1 and CDR2: SGHTA and FQGNSA. CDR3 length: 17 amino acids. J gave up 0 bases and V 8 bases, and 8 bases lay outside the gene matches. The chain's CDR3 is CASFGTSGRLSYNEQFF. The DNA for the CDR3 is TGTGCCAGCTTCGGAACTAGCGGGAGGCTCTCCTACAATGAGCAGTTCTTC. The entire variable domain, with the rest obtained from reference TRBV7-2 and TRBJ2-1, is as follows: GAGVSQSPSNKVTEKGKDVELRCDPISGHTALYWYRQSLGQGLEFLIYFQGNSAPDKSGLPSDRFSAERTGGSVSTLTIQRTQQEDSAVYLCASFGTSGRLSYNEQFFGPGTRLTVL.

The chain carries TRBV27 and TRBJ1-6, with 10 nucleotides matching TRBD1. V gave up 6 bases and J gave up 4 bases; unmatched junction bases: 6. Per the germline V gene, CDR1 is MNHEY and CDR2 is SMNVEV (reference sequence). This CDR3 has 16 amino acids. Written as DNA, the CDR3 is TGTGCCAGCAGCACCAGGGGACAGGGGTATAATTCACCCCTCCACTTT. Protein product: CASSTRGQGYNSPLHF.

This clone was observed a few times. This chain joins TRBV10-3 and TRBJ2-3; 8 nucleotides agree with TRBD1. The CDR3 sequence is 14 residues long. The V gene's germline CDR1 is ENHRY and CDR2 SYGVKD. V lost 3 bases, J lost 5 bases, and 4 bases stayed unmatched. The CDR3 DNA is TGTGCCATCAGTGATCAGGGGGCGGTAGATACGCAGTATTTT. It encodes CAISDQGAVDTQYF.

V gene TRBV28 combines with J gene TRBJ2-7, with a weak D call TRBD1 (6 bases). Germline loops: CDR1 MDHEN, CDR2 SYDVKM. Trimming left V 8 bases short and J 0 bases short, with 17 bases between. The length of the CDR3 is 15 residues. In nucleotides, the CDR3 is TGTGCCAGCCATCGTTCAGGGGATTTCTCCTACGAGCAGTACTTC. Translating it yields CASHRSGDFSYEQYF. Variable domain in full (rest from reference TRBV28 and TRBJ2-7): DVKVTQSSRYLVKRTGEKVFLECVQDMDHENMFWYRQDPGLGLRLIYFSYDVKMKEKGDIPEGYSVSREKKERFSLILESASTNQTSMYLCASHRSGDFSYEQYFGPGTRLTVT.

This clone has only one observation. At one end, the junction sequence differs from germline, possibly due to a read error. This chain uses TRBV2 with TRBJ1-5; D not certain. CDR1 and CDR2 (germline): SNHLY, FYNNEI. The CDR3 totals 13 residues. The CDR3 DNA reads as TGTGCCAGCAGTATTCTTACCAATCAGGCCCAGCATTTT. Translated: CASSILTNQAQHF.

This clone was counted only a few times. The chain joins TRBV29-1 to TRBJ2-2; D possibly corresponds to TRBD2 (6 bases). The CDR3 spans 15 residues. CDR1 and CDR2 (germline): SQVTM, ANQGSEA. Between the trimmed V and J ends, which lost 4 bases and 3 bases, there was a span of 15 bases. CDR3 in amino acids: CSVGQGGRDTGELFF. The DNA of the CDR3 is TGCAGCGTTGGCCAGGGAGGCAGGGACACCGGGGAGCTGTTTTTT.

This CDR3 is CASSPRGGYTF. The CDR3 nucleotides are TGTGCCAGCAGTCCAAGGGGGGGCTACACCTTC. The chain carries TRBV28 and TRBJ1-2; perhaps TRBD1 as D (6 bases). The CDR3 loop spans 11 amino acids. The V gene lost 5 bases and the J gene lost 8 bases, with 9 bases spanning the gap. Germline CDR1 reads MDHEN; CDR2 reads SYDVKM.

The genes are TRBV29-1 and TRBJ1-4; D is unclear. CDR1 and CDR2 from the germline V gene are SQVTM and ANQGSEA. V shed 8 bases and J shed 8 bases, with 18 bases lying between them. The CDR3 is 13 amino acids. The CDR3 DNA is TGCAGCATCCTTTTTGGAGGGCCGGAAAAACTGTTTTTT. It codes for CSILFGGPEKLFF.

On this clone: Other DNA sequences from this sample encode an identical CDR3 as well. The chain employs TRBV29-1 and TRBJ1-4; no clear D gene. This CDR3 comprises 11 residues. CDR1 and CDR2 from the germline V gene are SQVTM and ANQGSEA. Deletions cut 0 bases from V and 7 bases from J, with 3 bases between. CDR3: CSVEEGEKLFF. The CDR3 DNA reads as TGCAGCGTTGAAGAGGGTGAAAAACTGTTTTTT.

The chain has TRBV29-1 and TRBJ2-1, with D unclear. The V gene's germline CDR1 is SQVTM and CDR2 ANQGSEA. Trimming took off 4 bases at V and 4 bases at J, with 8 bases between the two ends. The length of the CDR3 is 12 residues. In DNA, the CDR3 is TGCAGCGTTGTCTTGGAATACAATGAGCAGTTCTTC. As protein: CSVVLEYNEQFF.

The rearrangement uses TRBV5-1 and TRBJ2-7; maybe TRBD2 (5 bases). This CDR3 region has 14 residues. In germline, CDR1 is SGHRS, CDR2 YFSETQ. Deletions cut 4 bases from V and 7 bases from J, with 18 bases between. CDR3 sequence: CASSPPAGVREQYF. For the CDR3, the DNA is TGCGCCAGCAGCCCTCCCGCCGGGGTCCGGGAGCAGTACTTC.

This clone has just a few counts. The CDR3, as DNA: TGCGCCAGCAGCCTCTCCGACCTGACCCAGTACTTC. Its protein product is CASSLSDLTQYF. The chain employs TRBV5-1 and TRBJ2-5; D gene unclear. CDR3 size: 12 residues. CDR1 and CDR2 from the germline V gene are SGHRS and YFSETQ. Trimming took off 4 bases at V and 7 bases at J, with 11 bases between the two ends.